This T cell receptor (beta chain) originates from a study of T cell responses to AZD1222 COVID-19 vaccine. Overall study context: Second doses that came at about 4 or about 12 weeks were put together.

The CDR3 is 16 amino acids. Trimming pared 1 base from V and 3 bases from J, leaving 12 bases between. In germline, CDR1 is LGHNA, CDR2 YNFKEQ. A single count supports this clone. Its antigen is unidentified. Overall study results and limits: The study found vaccine-associated CD4 TCRs spanning spike, dominant at 160-218 and 743-854.

Assay: immunoSEQ multiplex PCR; the TCRdb copy retains only in-frame clones and omits some. The sample has 100,000 or so clones, 80% to 90% seen once. V gene TRBV4-2 combines with J gene TRBJ2-2, with D possibly being TRBD1 or TRBD2 (5 bases each). The sequenced sample was peripheral blood, obtained on day 0 of AZD1222 vaccination. This TCR came from an adult in good health. CDR3: CASSQVYGADTGELFF. The CDR3 nucleotides are TGTGCCAGCAGCCAAGTTTACGGGGCGGACACCGGGGAGCTGTTTTTT.